This TCR beta chain was found in a study of beta chain features in type 1 diabetes. The study's findings and limits: A closer apparent resemblance between naive, central memory and Treg TCRB repertoires was seen in patients than in healthy donors. Shorter TCRB CDR3s, moderately but significantly so, marked every one of the four CD4+ subsets in Type 1 diabetes patients.

TCRB transcripts that were expressed got sequenced, as all of the isolated RNA had been reverse transcribed. Sequenced by immunoSEQ multiplex PCR; TCRdb stores in-frame clones only, minus some. The top ten clones hold 0.02% to 0.025% of a sample with hundreds of thousands of clones, under 15% of them seen once. V lost 6 bases, J lost 0 bases, and 15 bases lay in between. The CDR3 covers 15 residues. CDR1 is MGHDK and CDR2 is SYGVNS in the germline V gene. A few counts support this clone. Its antigen is still unknown. Sample: naive CD4+ T cells from blood. The gene calls are TRBV25-1 and TRBJ2-7, with D tentatively TRBD2 (6 bases). This sequence was found in a man younger than 35 with type 1 diabetes. The CDR3 loop is CASSPHSGSSYEQYF. The DNA of the CDR3 is TGTGCCAGCAGCCCACATAGCGGAAGCTCCTACGAGCAGTACTTC.